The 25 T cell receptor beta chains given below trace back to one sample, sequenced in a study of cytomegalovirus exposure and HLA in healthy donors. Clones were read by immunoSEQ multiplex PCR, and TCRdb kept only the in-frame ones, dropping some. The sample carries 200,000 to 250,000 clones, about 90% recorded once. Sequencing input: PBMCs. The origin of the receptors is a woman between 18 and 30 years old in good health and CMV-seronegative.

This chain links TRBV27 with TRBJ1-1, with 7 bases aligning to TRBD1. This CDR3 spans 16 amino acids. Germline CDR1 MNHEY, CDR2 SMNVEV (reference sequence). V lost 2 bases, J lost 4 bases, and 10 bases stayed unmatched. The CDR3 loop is CASSLVQGVGGTEAFF. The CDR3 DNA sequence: TGTGCCAGCAGTTTAGTTCAGGGGGTGGGAGGCACTGAAGCTTTCTTT.

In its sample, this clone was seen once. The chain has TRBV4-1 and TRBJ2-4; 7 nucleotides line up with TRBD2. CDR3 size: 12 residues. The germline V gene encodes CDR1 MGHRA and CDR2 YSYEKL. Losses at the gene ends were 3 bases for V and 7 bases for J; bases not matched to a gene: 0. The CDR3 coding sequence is TGCGCCAGCAGCCAGGGGGGGAACATTCAGTACTTC. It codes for CASSQGGNIQYF.

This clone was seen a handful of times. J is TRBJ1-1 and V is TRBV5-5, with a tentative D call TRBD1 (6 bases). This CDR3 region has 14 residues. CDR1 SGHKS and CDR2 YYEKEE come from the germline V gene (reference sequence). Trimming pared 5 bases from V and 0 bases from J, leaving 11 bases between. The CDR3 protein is CASSFDRMNTEAFF. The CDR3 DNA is TGTGCCAGCAGTTTTGACAGGATGAACACTGAAGCTTTCTTT.

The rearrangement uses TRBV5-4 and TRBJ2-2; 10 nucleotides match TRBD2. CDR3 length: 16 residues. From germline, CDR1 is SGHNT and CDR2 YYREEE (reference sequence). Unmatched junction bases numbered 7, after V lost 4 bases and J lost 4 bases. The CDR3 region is CASSKSSGRSTGELFF. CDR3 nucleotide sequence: TGTGCCAGCAGCAAGTCTAGCGGGAGAAGCACCGGGGAGCTGTTTTTT.

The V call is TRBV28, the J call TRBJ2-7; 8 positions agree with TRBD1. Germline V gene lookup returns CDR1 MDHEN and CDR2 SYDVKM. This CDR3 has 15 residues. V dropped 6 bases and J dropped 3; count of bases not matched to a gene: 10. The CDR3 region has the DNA TGTGCCAGCAGCCCCCAGGGGGCACCCAACTACGAGCAGTACTTC. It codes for CASSPQGAPNYEQYF.

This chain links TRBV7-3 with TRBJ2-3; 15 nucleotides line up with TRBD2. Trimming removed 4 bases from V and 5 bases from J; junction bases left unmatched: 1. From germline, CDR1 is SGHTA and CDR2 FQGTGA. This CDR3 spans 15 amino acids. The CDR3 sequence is CASSWGLAGGDTQYF. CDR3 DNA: TGTGCCAGCAGCTGGGGACTAGCGGGAGGAGATACGCAGTATTTT.

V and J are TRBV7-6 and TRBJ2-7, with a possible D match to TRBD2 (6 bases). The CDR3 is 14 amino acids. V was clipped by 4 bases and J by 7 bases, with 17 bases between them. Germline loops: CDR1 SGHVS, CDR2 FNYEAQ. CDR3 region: CASSSLAGLGEQYF. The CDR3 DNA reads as TGTGCCAGCAGCTCCTTGGCGGGGTTGGGTGAGCAGTACTTC.

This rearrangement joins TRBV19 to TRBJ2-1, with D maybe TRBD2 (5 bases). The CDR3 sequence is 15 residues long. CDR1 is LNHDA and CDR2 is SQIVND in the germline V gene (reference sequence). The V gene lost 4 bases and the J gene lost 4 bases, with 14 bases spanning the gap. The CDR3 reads CASSKGWRTYNEQFF. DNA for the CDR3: TGTGCCAGTAGTAAGGGCTGGAGGACTTACAATGAGCAGTTCTTC.

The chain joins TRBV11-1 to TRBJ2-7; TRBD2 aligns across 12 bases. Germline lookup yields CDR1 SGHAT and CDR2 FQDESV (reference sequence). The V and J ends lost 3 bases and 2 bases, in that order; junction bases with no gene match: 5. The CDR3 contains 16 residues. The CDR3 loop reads CASSFPRTSGAYEQYF. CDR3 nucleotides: TGTGCCAGCAGCTTCCCACGGACTAGCGGGGCCTACGAGCAGTACTTC.

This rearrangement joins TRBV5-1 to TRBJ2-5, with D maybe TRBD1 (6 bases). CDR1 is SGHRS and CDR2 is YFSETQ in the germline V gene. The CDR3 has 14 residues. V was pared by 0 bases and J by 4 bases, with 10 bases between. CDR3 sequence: CASSLELGGETQYF. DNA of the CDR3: TGCGCCAGCAGCTTGGAACTAGGGGGAGAGACCCAGTACTTC.

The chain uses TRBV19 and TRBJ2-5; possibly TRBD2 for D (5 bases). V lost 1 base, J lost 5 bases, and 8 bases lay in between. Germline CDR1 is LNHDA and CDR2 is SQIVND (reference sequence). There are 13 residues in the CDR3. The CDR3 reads CASSIVPGETQYF. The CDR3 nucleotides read TGTGCCAGTAGTATAGTCCCGGGGGAGACCCAGTACTTC.

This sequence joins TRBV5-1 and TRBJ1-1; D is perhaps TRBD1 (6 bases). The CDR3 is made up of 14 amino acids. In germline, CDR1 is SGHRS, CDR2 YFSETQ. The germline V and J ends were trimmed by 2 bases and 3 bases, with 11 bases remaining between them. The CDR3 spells CASSLGGSDTEAFF. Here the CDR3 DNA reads TGCGCCAGCAGCTTAGGGGGTTCTGACACTGAAGCTTTCTTT.

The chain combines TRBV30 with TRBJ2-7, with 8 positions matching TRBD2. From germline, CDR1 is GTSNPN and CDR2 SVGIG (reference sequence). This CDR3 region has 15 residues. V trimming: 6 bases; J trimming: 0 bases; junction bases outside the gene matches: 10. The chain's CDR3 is CACSGSARSSYEQYF. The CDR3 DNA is TGTGCCTGCAGCGGGAGCGCCCGTAGCTCCTACGAGCAGTACTTC. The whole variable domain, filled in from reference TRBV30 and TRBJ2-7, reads SQTIHQWPATLVQPVGSPLSLECTVEGTSNPNLYWYRQAAGRGLQLLFYSVGIGQISSEVPQNLSASRPQDRQFILSSKKLLLSDSGFYLCACSGSARSSYEQYFGPGTRLTVT.

CDR3 DNA sequence: TGTGCCACCAGCACAGGGGGCGTTTCTAACTATGGCTACACCTTC. It is translated as CATSTGGVSNYGYTF. The chain carries TRBV15 and TRBJ1-2; TRBD1 matches at 8 bases. V trimming: 4 bases; J trimming: 0 bases; junction bases outside the gene matches: 4. The CDR3 runs to 15 residues. The germline V gene has CDR1 LNHNV and CDR2 YYDKDF (reference sequence).

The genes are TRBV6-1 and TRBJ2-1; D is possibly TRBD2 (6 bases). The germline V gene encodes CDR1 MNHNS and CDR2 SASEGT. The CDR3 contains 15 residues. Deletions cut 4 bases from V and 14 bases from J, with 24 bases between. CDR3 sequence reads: CASSGGGDSTMLKFF. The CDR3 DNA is TGTGCCAGCAGTGGGGGCGGGGACTCCACAATGTTAAAGTTCTTC.

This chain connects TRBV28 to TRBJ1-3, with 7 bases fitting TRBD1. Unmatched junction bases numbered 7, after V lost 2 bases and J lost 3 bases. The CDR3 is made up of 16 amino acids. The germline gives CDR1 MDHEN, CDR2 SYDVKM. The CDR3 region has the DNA TGTGCCAGCAGTTTAAGGTTCAGGGGGATTGGAAACACCATATATTTT. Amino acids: CASSLRFRGIGNTIYF.

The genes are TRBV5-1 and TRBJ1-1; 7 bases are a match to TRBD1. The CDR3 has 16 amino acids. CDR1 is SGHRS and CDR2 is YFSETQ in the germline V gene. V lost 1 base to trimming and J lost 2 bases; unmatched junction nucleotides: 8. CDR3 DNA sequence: TGCGCCAGCAGCTTGTGGGGACAGATAATAAACACTGAAGCTTTCTTT. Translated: CASSLWGQIINTEAFF.

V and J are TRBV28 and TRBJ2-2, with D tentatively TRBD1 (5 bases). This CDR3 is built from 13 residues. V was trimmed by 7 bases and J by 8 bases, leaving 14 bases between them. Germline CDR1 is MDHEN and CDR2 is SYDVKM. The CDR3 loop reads CASNIDRGGELFF. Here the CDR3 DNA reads TGTGCCAGCAATATAGATAGGGGTGGGGAGCTGTTTTTT.

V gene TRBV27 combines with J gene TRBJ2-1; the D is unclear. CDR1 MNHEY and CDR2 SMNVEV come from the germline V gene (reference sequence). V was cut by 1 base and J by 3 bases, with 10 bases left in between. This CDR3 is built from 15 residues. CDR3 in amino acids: CASSLLSGFYNEQFF. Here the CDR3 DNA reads TGTGCCAGCAGTTTATTGTCGGGTTTCTACAATGAGCAGTTCTTC.

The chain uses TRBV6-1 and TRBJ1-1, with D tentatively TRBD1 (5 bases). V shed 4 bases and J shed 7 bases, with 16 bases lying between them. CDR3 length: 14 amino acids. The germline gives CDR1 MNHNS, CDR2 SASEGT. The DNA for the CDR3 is TGTGCCAGCAGTGTCAACTGGGGGGTGAGTGAAGCTTTCTTT. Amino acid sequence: CASSVNWGVSEAFF.

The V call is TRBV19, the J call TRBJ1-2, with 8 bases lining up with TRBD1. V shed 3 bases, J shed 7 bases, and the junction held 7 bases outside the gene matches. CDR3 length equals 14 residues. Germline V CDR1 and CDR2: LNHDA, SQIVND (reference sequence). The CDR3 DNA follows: TGTGCCAGTAGTATCACAGGGGGGGAAGGTGGCTACACCTTC. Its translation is CASSITGGEGGYTF. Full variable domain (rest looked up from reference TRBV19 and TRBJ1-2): DGGITQSPKYLFRKEGQNVTLSCEQNLNHDAMYWYRQDPGQGLRLIYYSQIVNDFQKGDIAEGYSVSREKKESFPLTVTSAQKNPTAFYLCASSITGGEGGYTFGSGTRLTVV.

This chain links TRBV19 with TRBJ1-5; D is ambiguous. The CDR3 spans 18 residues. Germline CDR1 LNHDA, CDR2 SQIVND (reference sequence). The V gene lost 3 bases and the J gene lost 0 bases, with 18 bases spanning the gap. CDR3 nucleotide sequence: TGTGCCAGTAGTATTAGCGCCCCCGGCAGAAATAGCAATCAGCCCCAGCATTTT. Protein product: CASSISAPGRNSNQPQHF.

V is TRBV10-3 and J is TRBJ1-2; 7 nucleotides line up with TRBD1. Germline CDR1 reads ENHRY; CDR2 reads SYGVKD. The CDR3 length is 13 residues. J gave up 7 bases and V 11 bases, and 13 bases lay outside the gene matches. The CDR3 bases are TGTGCCTGCACCCTCCTACAGGGGTCTGGCTACACCTTC. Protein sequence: CACTLLQGSGYTF.

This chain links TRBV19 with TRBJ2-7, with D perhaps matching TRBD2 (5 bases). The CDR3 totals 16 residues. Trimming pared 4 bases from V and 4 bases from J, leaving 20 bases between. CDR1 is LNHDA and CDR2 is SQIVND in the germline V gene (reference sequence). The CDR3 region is CASSTVHTDGVYEQYF. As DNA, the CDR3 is TGTGCCAGTAGTACCGTCCACACCGACGGGGTTTACGAGCAGTACTTC.

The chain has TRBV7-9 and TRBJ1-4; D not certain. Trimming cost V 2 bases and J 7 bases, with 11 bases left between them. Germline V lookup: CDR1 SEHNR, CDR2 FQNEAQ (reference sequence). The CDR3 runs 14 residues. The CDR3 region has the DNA TGTGCCAGCAGCTTATTAGCATCCGGTGAAAAACTGTTTTTT. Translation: CASSLLASGEKLFF.